This TCR beta chain was profiled in a study of PD-1 blockade in classical Hodgkin lymphoma. Study-level points and caveats: Before treatment, complete responders showed about the same diversity as newly diagnosed patients. Healthy donors were reported to have higher baseline TCR diversity than newly diagnosed patients. Patients starting nivolumab less than 1 year after ASCT had lower diversity and were excluded from later analyses. Unlike CD8+ TCR diversity, which did not rise significantly by C4D1, CD4+ TCR diversity did.

Following autologous stem cell transplantation, relapse occurred in every patient, and exposure to brentuximab vedotin varied. Data came from immunoSEQ multiplex PCR; TCRdb stores just in-frame clones and leaves some out. Of about 61,000 clones listed, around 91% were seen once; the top ten hold over 12%. Note on this clone: Its antigen is undetermined.

The input for sequencing was peripheral blood mononuclear cells (PBMCs), taken at baseline. This clonotype originated in a human donor with classical Hodgkin lymphoma.

CDR3 region: CAWSPGDHSNQPQHF. CDR3 sequence (DNA): TGTGCCTGGAGTCCAGGGGACCATAGCAATCAGCCCCAGCATTTT. The chain combines TRBV30 with TRBJ1-5; TRBD1 is a possible D gene (6 bases). V was shortened by 2 bases and J by 0 bases, with 11 bases between the two germline ends. The CDR3 spans 15 residues. CDR1 is GTSNPN, CDR2 SVGIG, per germline (reference sequence).